One sample yielded the 18 T cell receptor beta chains listed below, sequenced in a study of identical twins. MiXCR, applied by TCRdb to the 5' RACE reads, yields one record per CDR3 protein. The sample holds a few hundred thousand distinct CDR3 sequences; roughly 13% are singletons and the top ten take about 4.1%. Another study also made use of these data, one on yellow fever vaccine responses in identical twins.

The sample was memory (CD45RO+) T cells sorted from blood. The receptors were gathered from a woman in her late teens or twenties in good health.

This clonotype was observed a handful of times. This sequence joins TRBV6-5 and TRBJ2-2; 9 nucleotides agree with TRBD1. This CDR3 contains 18 residues. Trimming at V came to 5 bases and at J to 5 bases, leaving 15 bases not matched to a gene. The germline CDR1 and CDR2 sequences are MNHEY and SVGAGI. The CDR3 here is CASSNLRVGTGFTGELFF. CDR3 nucleotides: TGTGCCAGCAGTAACCTTCGTGTAGGGACAGGGTTTACCGGGGAGCTGTTTTTT.

This clonotype is labeled medium-sized. The genes are TRBV28 and TRBJ2-7; TRBD1 aligns across 8 bases. The CDR3 totals 12 residues. CDR1 is MDHEN, CDR2 SYDVKM, per germline. The junction had 1 base not matched to a gene; V was cut back by 3 bases and J by 6 bases. The CDR3 DNA is TGTGCCAGCAGTTTGGGGACAGGCGAGCAGTACTTC. Residues: CASSLGTGEQYF. The whole variable domain, remainder taken from reference TRBV28 and TRBJ2-7, is DVKVTQSSRYLVKRTGEKVFLECVQDMDHENMFWYRQDPGLGLRLIYFSYDVKMKEKGDIPEGYSVSREKKERFSLILESASTNQTSMYLCASSLGTGEQYFGPGTRLTVT.

The genes are TRBV29-1 and TRBJ2-5; 9 bases are a match to TRBD2. This CDR3 has 13 residues. J gave up 2 bases and V 3 bases, and 1 base lay outside the gene matches. CDR1 is SQVTM and CDR2 is ANQGSEA in the germline V gene. CDR3 nucleotides: TGCAGCGTTGATAGCGGGAGACAAGAGACCCAGTACTTC. This codes for CSVDSGRQETQYF.

This clonotype turned up a few times. V usage is TRBV29-1 and J usage is TRBJ1-1; TRBD1 is a possible D gene (6 bases). The CDR3 runs 13 residues. Germline V gene lookup returns CDR1 SQVTM and CDR2 ANQGSEA. Trimming removed 4 bases at V and 1 base at J, with 10 bases between. Here the CDR3 DNA reads TGCAGCGTTGCGGTACAGGGGAACACTGAAGCTTTCTTT. This gives the protein CSVAVQGNTEAFF.

A few counts support this clonotype. This chain links TRBV2 with TRBJ2-3, with 9 bases lining up with TRBD2. J gave up 2 bases and V 3 bases, and 3 bases lay outside the gene matches. CDR1 and CDR2 from the germline V gene are SNHLY and FYNNEI. This CDR3 is built from 15 residues. This chain's CDR3 is CASSEAGGPTDTQYF. The CDR3 DNA sequence: TGTGCCAGCAGTGAGGCGGGAGGGCCCACAGATACGCAGTATTTT.

This clonotype was observed a few times. The V and J genes are TRBV4-1 and TRBJ2-5; D is perhaps TRBD2 (6 bases). The germline V gene encodes CDR1 MGHRA and CDR2 YSYEKL. V lost 0 bases to trimming and J lost 6 bases, with 11 bases between them. This CDR3 has 14 amino acids. CDR3 in amino acids: CASSQDAGRQTQYF. For the CDR3, the DNA is TGCGCCAGCAGCCAAGACGCGGGGCGGCAGACCCAGTACTTC.

This clonotype appeared once. The chain carries TRBV11-2 and TRBJ2-1; D remains ambiguous. The CDR3 is made up of 13 amino acids. V was trimmed by 2 bases and J by 6 bases, leaving 8 bases between them. Germline V CDR1 and CDR2: SGHAT, FQNNGV. The CDR3 spells CASSLTLGNEQFF. The CDR3 bases are TGTGCCAGCAGCTTAACGTTAGGCAATGAGCAGTTCTTC. The complete variable domain, with remaining parts taken from reference TRBV11-2 and TRBJ2-1, reads EAGVAQSPRYKIIEKRQSVAFWCNPISGHATLYWYQQILGQGPKLLIQFQNNGVVDDSQLPKDRFSAERLKGVDSTLKIQPAKLEDSAVYLCASSLTLGNEQFFGPGTRLTVL.

This chain joins TRBV10-3 and TRBJ2-3; D possibly corresponds to TRBD2 (6 bases). Germline V gene sequence: CDR1 ENHRY, CDR2 SYGVKD. The CDR3 sequence is 14 residues long. V was pared by 7 bases and J by 0 bases, with 11 bases between. Here the CDR3 DNA reads TGTGCCATCACCCGAAGCGGGAGCACAGATACGCAGTATTTT. As protein: CAITRSGSTDTQYF.

The V call is TRBV20-1, the J call TRBJ2-7; D is undetermined. The CDR3 length is 11 residues. Trimming took off 4 bases at V and 4 bases at J, with 8 bases between the two ends. In germline, CDR1 is DFQATT, CDR2 SNEGSKA (reference sequence). The CDR3 DNA follows: TGCAGTGCTACGATTGAGTACGAGCAGTACTTC. This codes for CSATIEYEQYF.

In this sample, this clonotype turned up a few times. The chain has TRBV3-1 and TRBJ2-1, with 11 bases lining up with TRBD2. V shed 1 base and J 1 base; nucleotides not matched to a gene: 3. This CDR3 comprises 17 residues. Germline-derived CDR1 and CDR2 are LGHDT and YNNKEL (reference sequence). CDR3 DNA sequence: TGTGCCAGCAGCCAAGCTAGCGGGGGGCGTTCCTACAATGAGCAGTTCTTC. This translates into CASSQASGGRSYNEQFF.

This clonotype was counted ten times or more. Here the CDR3 DNA reads TGTGCCAGCAGCTTAGGAGCGGCGACTAGCGGGAGTGGAACGCAGTATTTT. This gives the protein CASSLGAATSGSGTQYF. The chain uses TRBV7-2 and TRBJ2-3, with 12 bases identical to TRBD2. In germline, CDR1 is SGHTA, CDR2 FQGNSA. The CDR3 is made up of 17 amino acids. J lost 9 bases, V lost 1 base, and 11 bases had no gene match.

The chain uses TRBV10-1 and TRBJ2-3; perhaps TRBD2 as D (7 bases). The V and J ends lost 5 bases and 6 bases respectively, with 15 bases between them. The CDR3 totals 14 residues. Germline V gene data show CDR1 as WNHNN and CDR2 as SYGVQD (reference sequence). CDR3 loop: CASSWRGPRDTQYF. In DNA, the CDR3 is TGCGCCAGCAGTTGGCGGGGGCCCCGGGATACGCAGTATTTT.

This clonotype was picked up a small number of times. V and J are TRBV6-1 and TRBJ2-1; 7 bases line up with TRBD1. Trimming cost V 5 bases and J 7 bases; bases outside gene matches: 8. The CDR3 is 14 residues long. CDR1 and CDR2 from the germline V gene are MNHNS and SASEGT. The CDR3 DNA sequence: TGTGCCAGCAGTAAACCGGGACAGCTTAATGAGCAGTTCTTC. Protein: CASSKPGQLNEQFF.

This clonotype occurred many times. This chain uses TRBV20-1 with TRBJ2-1; D not certain. The CDR3 has 14 residues. The germline V and J ends were trimmed by 1 base and 6 bases, with 13 bases remaining between them. Looked up from germline, CDR1 is DFQATT and CDR2 is SNEGSKA (reference sequence). Here the CDR3 DNA reads TGCAGTGCTAGAGGTTTTAACTCTAGCAATGAGCAGTTCTTC. Residues: CSARGFNSSNEQFF.

The chain employs TRBV13 and TRBJ1-1, with D perhaps matching TRBD1 (6 bases). Looked up from germline, CDR1 is PRHDT and CDR2 is FYEKMQ (reference sequence). This CDR3 is built from 15 residues. With 5 bases removed from V and 2 bases from J, the gap between germline ends came to 15 bases. As DNA, the CDR3 is TGTGCCAGCAGCGACCAGGGGTCGTTCAACACTGAAGCTTTCTTT. This translates into CASSDQGSFNTEAFF.

This clonotype came up a few times. The chain has TRBV14 and TRBJ2-1; TRBD1 matches at 9 bases. With 1 base clipped from V and 8 bases from J, the junction kept 6 bases outside the gene matches. The CDR3 extends over 15 amino acids. The germline CDR1 and CDR2 sequences are SGHDN and FVKESK. The CDR3 is CASSQGGTGHHEQFF. CDR3 sequence (DNA): TGTGCCAGCAGCCAAGGGGGGACAGGGCACCATGAGCAGTTCTTC.

This clonotype came up a few times. CDR3 bases: TGTGCCAGCAGCCAGAGTAGAGGCCTTCAGTACTTC. Translated: CASSQSRGLQYF. This chain connects TRBV7-9 to TRBJ2-4; D is ambiguous. With 5 bases removed from V and 11 bases from J, the gap between germline ends came to 13 bases. CDR1 is SEHNR and CDR2 is FQNEAQ in the germline V gene (reference sequence). The CDR3 length is 12 residues.

The sample holds a few counts of this clonotype. The chain recombines TRBV5-1 with TRBJ2-5; 7 bases fit TRBD1. The V segment lost 0 bases and the J segment 5 bases; nucleotides outside the gene matches: 4. Germline lookup yields CDR1 SGHRS and CDR2 YFSETQ. This CDR3 has 14 amino acids. CDR3 DNA sequence: TGCGCCAGCAGCTTGGAGGGGGCGCAGGAGACCCAGTACTTC. Translating gives CASSLEGAQETQYF. The full variable domain, in which reference TRBV5-1 and TRBJ2-5 provide the parts outside the CDR3, is KAGVTQTPRYLIKTRGQQVTLSCSPISGHRSVSWYQQTPGQGLQFLFEYFSETQRNKGNFPGRFSGRQFSNSRSEMNVSTLELGDSALYLCASSLEGAQETQYFGPGTRLLVL.